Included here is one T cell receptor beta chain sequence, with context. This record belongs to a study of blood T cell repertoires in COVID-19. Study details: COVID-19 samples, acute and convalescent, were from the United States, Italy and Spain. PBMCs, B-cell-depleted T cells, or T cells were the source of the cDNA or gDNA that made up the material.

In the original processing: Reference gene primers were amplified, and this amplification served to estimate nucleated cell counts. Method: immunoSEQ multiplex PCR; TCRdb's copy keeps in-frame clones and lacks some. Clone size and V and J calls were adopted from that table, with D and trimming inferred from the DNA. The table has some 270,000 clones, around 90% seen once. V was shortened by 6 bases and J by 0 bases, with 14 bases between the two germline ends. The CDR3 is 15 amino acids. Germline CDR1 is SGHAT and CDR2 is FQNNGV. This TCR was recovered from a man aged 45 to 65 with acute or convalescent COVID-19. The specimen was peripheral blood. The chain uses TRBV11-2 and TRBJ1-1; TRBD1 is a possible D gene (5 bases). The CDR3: CASRQREGLNTEAFF. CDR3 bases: TGTGCCAGCAGACAAAGGGAGGGGTTGAACACTGAAGCTTTCTTT. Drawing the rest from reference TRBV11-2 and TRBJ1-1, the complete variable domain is EAGVAQSPRYKIIEKRQSVAFWCNPISGHATLYWYQQILGQGPKLLIQFQNNGVVDDSQLPKDRFSAERLKGVDSTLKIQPAKLEDSAVYLCASRQREGLNTEAFFGQGTRLTVV.